These T cell receptor beta chains were read from a single sample in a study of blood T cell repertoires in COVID-19. Sequencing used immunoSEQ multiplex PCR; TCRdb keeps in-frame clones, though not all of them. Counted here are some 220,000 clones, about 86% occurring once; the ten biggest clones make up approximately 1.2%. Sample: PBMCs or T cells enriched from blood (not recorded which). The source is a middle-aged woman with acute COVID-19. Each CDR3 is given without its conserved first and last residue.

TRBV28,ASSSPGGLAGGLYEQY
TRBV7-3,ASSSSGVDEAF
TRBV6-4,ASSRTRGSDTGELF
TRBV7-9,ASSPELAGARPDGYT
TRBV14,ASSQLGHIGEQY
TRBV27,ALGLADGNTGELF
TRBV18,ASSPPGTVPTEQY
TRBV6-1,ASSEGAGNQPQH
TRBV5-6,ASTRTSGRHVGVDNEQF
TRBV28,ASSFIPYEQY
TRBV6-4,ASSPQGDSNQPQH
TRBV5-1,ASSPGDRVDEKLF
TRBV27,ASSFNLAGSTGELF
TRBV19,ARVNSGGVKTQY
TRBV3-1/TRBV3-2,ASSRSRVTNTEAF
TRBV5-1,ASSLDFQGSTDTQY
TRBV28,ATRDSTYNSPLH
TRBV4-1,ASSPLPGQGFYEQY
TRBV25-1,ASSSLVGPDTQY
TRBV30,AGGLGQGREKLF
TRBV25-1,ASSIGTGNTEAF
TRBV6-6,ASSPPPRQGARSNQPQH
TRBV6-5,ASRTGAINQPQH
TRBV5-8,ASSLGTSNQPQH
TRBV29-1,SVRSDSNYGYT
TRBV28,ASSLYRPGYGYT
TRBV9,ASSVGSRGNTEAF
TRBV5-6,ASSLDGRVR
TRBV7-9,ASSVGQGREKLF
TRBV4-1,ASSASLSGGAYEQY
TRBV5-5,ASSLVETGGEQY
TRBV6-5,ASAIYQGDYGYT
TRBV3-1/TRBV3-2,ASSQTSGQVNEQF
TRBV5-4,ASSSTGGDTQY
TRBV5-6,ASSILSGFAEDEQY
TRBV28,ASSLGTHTGELF
TRBV11-2,ASSLERPIEAF
TRBV27,ASSRKTGAIYNEQF
TRBV7-6,ASSLGGGGTEAF
TRBV9,ASSVGGTGPVSQY
TRBV19,ASSIDLRRGQT
TRBV7-2,ASSDGGSLKTQY
TRBV6-4,ASSEIGGGEAF
TRBV7-2,ASSPGQRVIGYT
TRBV19,ASSRHSGRPNNEQF